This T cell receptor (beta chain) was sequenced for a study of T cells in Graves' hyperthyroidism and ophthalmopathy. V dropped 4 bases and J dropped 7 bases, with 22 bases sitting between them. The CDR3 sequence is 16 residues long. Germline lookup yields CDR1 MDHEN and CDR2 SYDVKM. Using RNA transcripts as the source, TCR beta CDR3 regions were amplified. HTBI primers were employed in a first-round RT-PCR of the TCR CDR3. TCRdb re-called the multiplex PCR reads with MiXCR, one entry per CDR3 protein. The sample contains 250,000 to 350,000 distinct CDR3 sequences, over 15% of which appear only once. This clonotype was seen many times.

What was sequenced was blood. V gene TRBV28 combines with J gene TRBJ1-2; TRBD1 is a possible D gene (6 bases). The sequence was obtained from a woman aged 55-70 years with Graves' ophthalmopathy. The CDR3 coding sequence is TGTGCCAGCAGTTCGATGGGGGGGGGGCAGATTTTTGGCTACACCTTC. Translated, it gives CASSSMGGGQIFGYTF.